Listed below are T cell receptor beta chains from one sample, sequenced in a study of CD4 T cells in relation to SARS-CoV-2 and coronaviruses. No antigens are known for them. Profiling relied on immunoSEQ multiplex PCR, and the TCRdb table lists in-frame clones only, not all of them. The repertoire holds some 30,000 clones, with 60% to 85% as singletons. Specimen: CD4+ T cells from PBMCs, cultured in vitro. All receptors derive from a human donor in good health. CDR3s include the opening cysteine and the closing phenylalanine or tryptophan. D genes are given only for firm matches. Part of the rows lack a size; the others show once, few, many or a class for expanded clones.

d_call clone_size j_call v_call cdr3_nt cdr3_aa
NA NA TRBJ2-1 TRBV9 TGTGCCAGCAGCGTAGATGTGACTACCCTAAAAGAGCAGTTCTTC CASSVDVTTLKEQFF
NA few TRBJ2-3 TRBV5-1 TGCGCCAGCAGCCCTCTTAGCGTTAGCACAGATACGCAGTATTTT CASSPLSVSTDTQYF
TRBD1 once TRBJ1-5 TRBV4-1 TGCGCCAGCAGCCAGAGACAGGGTCGGGCAGACAATCAGCCCCAGCATTTT CASSQRQGRADNQPQHF
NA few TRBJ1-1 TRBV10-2 TGCGCCAGCAGGGTAGACACTGAAGCTTTCTTT CASRVDTEAFF
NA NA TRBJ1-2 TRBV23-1 TGCGCCAGCAGTCAATCGCCCGGGGGATGGCATGGCTACACCTTC CASSQSPGGWHGYTF
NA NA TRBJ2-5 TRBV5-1 TGCGCCAGCACTGAGCAAGAGACCCAGTACTTC CASTEQETQYF
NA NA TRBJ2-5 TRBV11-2 TGTGCCAGCAGCTCTTGGGACGGCCAAGAGACCCAGTACTTC CASSSWDGQETQYF
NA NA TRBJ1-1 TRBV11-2 TGTGCCAGCAGCTTAGGGGTGACAGTTATGAACACTGAAGCTTTCTTT CASSLGVTVMNTEAFF
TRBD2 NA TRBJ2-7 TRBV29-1 TGCAGCGTCGGAGCGGGATCATCCTACGAGCAGTACTTC CSVGAGSSYEQYF
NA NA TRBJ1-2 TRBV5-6 TGTGCCAGCAGCTTGGGCGGGGTTGACTATGGCTACACCTTC CASSLGGVDYGYTF
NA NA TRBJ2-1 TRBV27 TGTGCCAGCAGTAGATACCGACCCGATTCCAATGAGCAGTTCTTC CASSRYRPDSNEQFF
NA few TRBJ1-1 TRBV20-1 TGCAGTGCTAGACTGACACTTTTAACTTTCTTT CSARLTLLTFF
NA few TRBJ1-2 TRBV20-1 TGCAGTGCTAGTTTACAGGGCCAGAGCTATGGCTACACCTTC CSASLQGQSYGYTF
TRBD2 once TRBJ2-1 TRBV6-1 TGTGCCAGCAGTGGACGGGGGACTAGCGGGTTCGGGGAGCAGTTCTTC CASSGRGTSGFGEQFF
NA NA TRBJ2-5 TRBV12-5 TGTGCTAGTGGTTTGAGGGGGGAGACCCAGTACTTC CASGLRGETQYF
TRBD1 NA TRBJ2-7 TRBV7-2 TGTGCCAGCAGCCTGAACAGGGGGGCCTACGAGCAGTACTTC CASSLNRGAYEQYF
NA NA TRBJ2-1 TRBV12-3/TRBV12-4 TGTGCCAGCAGGAACCGGGACTCGAGGGGCTTCTTC CASRNRDSRGFF